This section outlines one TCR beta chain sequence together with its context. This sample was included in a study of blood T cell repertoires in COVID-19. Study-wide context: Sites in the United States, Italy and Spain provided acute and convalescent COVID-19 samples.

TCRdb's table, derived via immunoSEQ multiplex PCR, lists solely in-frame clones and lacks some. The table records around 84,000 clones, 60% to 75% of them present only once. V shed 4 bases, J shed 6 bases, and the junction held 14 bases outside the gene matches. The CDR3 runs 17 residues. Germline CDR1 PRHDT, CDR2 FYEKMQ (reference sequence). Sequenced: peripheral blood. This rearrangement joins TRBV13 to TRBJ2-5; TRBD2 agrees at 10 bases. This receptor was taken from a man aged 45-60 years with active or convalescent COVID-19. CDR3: CASSSVLSGGAAKTQYF. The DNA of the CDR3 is TGTGCCAGCAGCTCCGTTCTAAGCGGGGGGGCCGCGAAGACCCAGTACTTC.